This T cell receptor beta chain is from a study of blood T cell repertoires in COVID-19. Study overall: Some COVID-19 samples were acute and others convalescent; all came from the United States, Italy and Spain.

This clone was recorded once. Those enrolled, adults aged roughly 18 to 90 years, came from around 24 US areas. Within the 2 weeks before study entry, each person in the exposed group met a COVID-19 case. Original processing notes: Nucleated cell number was recorded as an estimate derived from reference gene primer amplification. This table comes from immunoSEQ multiplex PCR, and its TCRdb copy is limited to in-frame clones, with some not included. That table gives V, J and clone size, and the DNA gave D and trimming. The data show about 310,000 clones, 85% seen once. V lost 2 bases and J lost 2; bases outside the gene matches: 0. Germline-derived CDR1 and CDR2 are SGHRS and YFSETQ. CDR3 size: 15 residues.

Material for sequencing was PBMCs or T cells enriched from blood (not recorded which). This receptor was taken from a woman in her twenties or thirties who had been exposed to COVID-19. The genes are TRBV5-1 and TRBJ2-6, with 8 bases identical to TRBD1. CDR3 coding DNA: TGCGCCAGCAGCTTACAGGGGGCTGGGGCCAACGTCCTGACTTTC. Its translation is CASSLQGAGANVLTF.